This T cell receptor beta chain was captured by sequencing in a study of T cells after yellow fever vaccination. As for the study in general: Libraries from low-cell-number fractions were prepared with the SMART-Seq v4 Ultra Low Input RNA kit.

One entry per CDR3 protein, called by TCRdb with MiXCR from the 5' RACE reads. This table holds 150,000 to 200,000 distinct CDR3 sequences, approximately 10% found once. Trimming removed 8 bases at V and 9 bases at J, with 13 bases between. This CDR3 has 11 amino acids. Germline CDR1 and CDR2: MNHNS and SASEGT. The sequenced sample was CD8+ T cells sorted from PBMCs, obtained 15 days after the yellow fever booster vaccination. This chain connects TRBV6-1 to TRBJ1-1; D gene uncertain. The sequence came from a man between 18 and 35 years old who received the YFV17D yellow fever vaccine. The CDR3 region is CASEGPRQAFF. The DNA for the CDR3 is TGTGCCAGCGAAGGCCCTCGGCAAGCTTTCTTT.